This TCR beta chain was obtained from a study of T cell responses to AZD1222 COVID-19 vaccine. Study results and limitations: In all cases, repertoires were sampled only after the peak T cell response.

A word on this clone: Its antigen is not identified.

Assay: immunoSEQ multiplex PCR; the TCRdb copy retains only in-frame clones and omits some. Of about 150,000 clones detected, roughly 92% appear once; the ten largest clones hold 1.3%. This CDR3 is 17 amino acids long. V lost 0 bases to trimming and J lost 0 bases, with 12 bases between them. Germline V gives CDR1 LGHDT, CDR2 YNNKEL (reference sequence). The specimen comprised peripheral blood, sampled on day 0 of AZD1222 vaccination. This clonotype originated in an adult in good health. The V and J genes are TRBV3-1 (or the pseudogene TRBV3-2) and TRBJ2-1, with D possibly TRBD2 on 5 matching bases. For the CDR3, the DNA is TGTGCCAGCAGCCAAGACAGGAGGCGGAACTCCTACAATGAGCAGTTCTTC. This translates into CASSQDRRRNSYNEQFF.